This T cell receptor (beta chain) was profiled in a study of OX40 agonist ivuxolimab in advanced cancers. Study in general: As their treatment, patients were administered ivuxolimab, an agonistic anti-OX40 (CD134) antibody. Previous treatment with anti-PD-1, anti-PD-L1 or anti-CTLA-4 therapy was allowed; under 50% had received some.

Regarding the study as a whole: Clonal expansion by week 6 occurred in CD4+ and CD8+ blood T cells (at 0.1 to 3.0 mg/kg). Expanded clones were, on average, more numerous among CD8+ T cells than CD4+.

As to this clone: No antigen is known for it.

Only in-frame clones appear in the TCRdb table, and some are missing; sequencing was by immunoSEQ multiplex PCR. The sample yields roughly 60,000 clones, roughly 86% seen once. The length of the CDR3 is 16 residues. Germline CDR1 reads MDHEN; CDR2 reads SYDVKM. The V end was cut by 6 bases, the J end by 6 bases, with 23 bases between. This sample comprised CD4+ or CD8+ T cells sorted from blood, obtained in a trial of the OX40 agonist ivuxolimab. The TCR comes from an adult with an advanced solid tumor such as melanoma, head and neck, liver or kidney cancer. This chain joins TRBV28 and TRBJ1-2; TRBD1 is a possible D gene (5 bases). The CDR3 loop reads CASSLDAEGRVDGYTF. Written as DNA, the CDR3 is TGTGCCAGCAGCCTCGATGCCGAAGGCAGGGTGGATGGCTACACCTTC.